These 21 T cell receptor beta chains came from one sample sequenced in a study of blood T cell repertoires in COVID-19. Assay: immunoSEQ multiplex PCR; the TCRdb copy retains only in-frame clones and omits some. This table holds some 270,000 clones, over 80% found once. Source material: peripheral blood. The receptors come from a woman in her thirties or forties who had recovered from COVID-19.

The chain combines TRBV27 with TRBJ1-3; D remains ambiguous. The V and J ends lost 5 bases and 3 bases respectively, with 8 bases between them. Germline CDR1 and CDR2: MNHEY and SMNVEV (reference sequence). The CDR3 totals 13 residues. The CDR3 region is CASSPTGGNTIYF. CDR3 bases: TGTGCCAGCAGTCCGACGGGTGGAAACACCATATATTTT.

The V call is TRBV19, the J call TRBJ2-3, with D possibly matching TRBD2 (6 bases). The CDR3 spans 14 residues. V lost 3 bases, J lost 3 bases, and 10 bases lay in between. CDR1 is LNHDA, CDR2 SQIVND, per germline (reference sequence). The CDR3 region has the DNA TGTGCCAGTAGTATTGGAGGGGAGACAGATACGCAGTATTTT. It yields the protein CASSIGGETDTQYF.

This chain links TRBV29-1 with TRBJ1-2; 7 bases map to TRBD1. The CDR3 length is 12 residues. The trim removed 7 bases at V and 8 bases at J, leaving 10 bases unmatched. The germline V gene encodes CDR1 SQVTM and CDR2 ANQGSEA. The CDR3 sequence is CSAQGLRGGYTF. CDR3 nucleotide sequence: TGCAGCGCACAGGGGCTACGGGGAGGCTACACCTTC.

The chain uses TRBV9 and TRBJ1-1; TRBD1 aligns across 9 bases. J gave up 3 bases and V 0 bases, and 9 bases lay outside the gene matches. The V gene's germline CDR1 is SGDLS and CDR2 YYNGEE. The CDR3 sequence is 17 residues long. CDR3 nucleotides: TGTGCCAGCAGCGTAGATGACAGGGGGGTTTTGGACACTGAAGCTTTCTTT. This gives the protein CASSVDDRGVLDTEAFF.

The chain combines TRBV5-1 with TRBJ1-1; no reliable D call. This CDR3 is built from 13 residues. Germline V CDR1 and CDR2: SGHRS, YFSETQ. The ends were cut back, 5 bases at V and 1 base at J, with 9 bases in the middle. CDR3 in DNA: TGCGCCAGCAGGAAGCAAACGAACACTGAAGCTTTCTTT. It translates to CASRKQTNTEAFF.

The chain couples TRBV7-2 to TRBJ2-7, with D possibly matching TRBD2 (6 bases). V was trimmed by 5 bases and J by 6 bases, leaving 17 bases between them. This CDR3 is 14 amino acids long. Germline CDR1 and CDR2: SGHTA and FQGNSA. In nucleotides, the CDR3 is TGTGCCAGCAGCCCCCGGGGGATTGGGAGCGAGCAGTACTTC. Translation: CASSPRGIGSEQYF.

This chain connects TRBV20-1 to TRBJ1-2; D is ambiguous. Germline loops: CDR1 DFQATT, CDR2 SNEGSKA (reference sequence). The CDR3 extends over 15 amino acids. V dropped 3 bases and J dropped 2 bases, with 16 bases sitting between them. Written as DNA, the CDR3 is TGCAGTGCTAGTTATGCGCTGGGCAGAAACTATGGCTACACCTTC. Translated, it gives CSASYALGRNYGYTF.

The chain carries TRBV5-4 and TRBJ1-2; TRBD1 matches at 9 bases. Germline CDR1 SGHNT, CDR2 YYREEE (reference sequence). The V gene end was trimmed by 4 bases and the J gene end by 0 bases; junction bases not matched to a gene: 1. The CDR3 has 14 residues. CDR3 DNA sequence: TGTGCCAGCAGCCGGGACAGGGCTAACTATGGCTACACCTTC. It encodes CASSRDRANYGYTF.

This clone has only a few counts. The chain uses TRBV29-1 and TRBJ2-3, with a tentative D call TRBD2 (6 bases). Germline V lookup: CDR1 SQVTM, CDR2 ANQGSEA. The CDR3 length is 14 residues. V was clipped by 2 bases and J by 1 base, with 10 bases between them. CDR3 sequence reads: CSVEPGGGTDTQYF. The DNA for the CDR3 is TGCAGCGTTGAACCCGGGGGAGGCACAGATACGCAGTATTTT.

J is TRBJ1-3 and V is TRBV5-1; 8 bases fit TRBD1. This CDR3 is built from 16 residues. The V segment lost 4 bases and the J segment 4 bases; nucleotides outside the gene matches: 10. Germline-derived CDR1 and CDR2 are SGHRS and YFSETQ. CDR3 nucleotides: TGCGCCAGCAGCACAAGAGGACAGGGTGGGGGAAACACCATATATTTT. Residues: CASSTRGQGGGNTIYF.

The chain recombines TRBV7-9 with TRBJ2-1; the D gene is possibly TRBD2 (6 bases). There are 16 residues in the CDR3. Trimming took 8 bases from V and 0 from J, leaving 17 bases between them. Germline-derived CDR1 and CDR2 are SEHNR and FQNEAQ (reference sequence). CDR3 sequence reads: CASSSRGLISYNEQFF. CDR3 bases: TGTGCCAGCTCATCCCGGGGACTTATCTCCTACAATGAGCAGTTCTTC. The variable domain in full, with the rest retrieved from reference TRBV7-9 and TRBJ2-1, is DTGVSQNPRHKITKRGQNVTFRCDPISEHNRLYWYRQTLGQGPEFLTYFQNEAQLEKSRLLSDRFSAERPKGSFSTLEIQRTEQGDSAMYLCASSSRGLISYNEQFFGPGTRLTVL.

CDR3 residues: CASRDLQGNYGYTF. The DNA of the CDR3 is TGTGCCAGCAGGGACCTACAGGGGAATTATGGCTACACCTTC. This chain joins TRBV28 and TRBJ1-2; 7 positions agree with TRBD1. Trimming cost V 6 bases and J 5 bases; bases outside gene matches: 9. The CDR3 length is 14 residues. The germline V gene has CDR1 MDHEN and CDR2 SYDVKM.

The gene calls are TRBV4-1 and TRBJ2-1; 8 positions agree with TRBD2. Unmatched junction bases numbered 5, after V lost 0 bases and J lost 4 bases. This CDR3 has 16 residues. Germline assignment: CDR1 MGHRA and CDR2 YSYEKL. The CDR3 DNA reads TGCGCCAGCAGCCAAGAATTCACTAGCGGATACAATGAGCAGTTCTTC. It yields the protein CASSQEFTSGYNEQFF.

This sequence joins TRBV5-1 and TRBJ2-5, with TRBD1 matching 8 bases. This CDR3 is built from 13 residues. The ends lost 3 bases at V and 9 bases at J; junction bases unmatched: 7. Per germline, CDR1 SGHRS and CDR2 YFSETQ. CDR3 sequence reads: CASSSDRAGAQYF. The CDR3 DNA follows: TGCGCCAGCAGCTCGGACAGGGCCGGGGCCCAGTACTTC.

The CDR3 nucleotides are TGTGCCAGCACTCCGGGCCCGGGACAGTTAGATAGCAATCAGCCCCAGCATTTT. Its protein product is CASTPGPGQLDSNQPQHF. This chain links TRBV28 with TRBJ1-5; 7 bases agree with TRBD1. The CDR3 runs to 18 residues. The ends lost 7 bases at V and 0 bases at J; junction bases unmatched: 15. Germline V gene sequence: CDR1 MDHEN, CDR2 SYDVKM.

This rearrangement joins TRBV18 to TRBJ2-5; D might be TRBD2 (5 bases). CDR1 is KGHSH, CDR2 LQKENI, per germline. This CDR3 spans 14 amino acids. The ends were cut back, 2 bases at V and 5 bases at J, with 12 bases in the middle. CDR3 protein: CASSPMGVGETQYF. DNA for the CDR3: TGTGCCAGCTCACCAATGGGAGTGGGGGAGACCCAGTACTTC.

CDR3 region: CASSLITYEQYF. The CDR3 DNA reads as TGTGCCAGCAGCTTGATCACCTACGAGCAGTACTTC. The chain combines TRBV5-5 with TRBJ2-7; D is ambiguous. This CDR3 region has 12 residues. Germline loops: CDR1 SGHKS, CDR2 YYEKEE (reference sequence). The ends were cut back, 1 base at V and 2 bases at J, with 4 bases in the middle. The variable domain in full, with the rest retrieved from reference TRBV5-5 and TRBJ2-7, is DAGVTQSPTHLIKTRGQQVTLRCSPISGHKSVSWYQQVLGQGPQFIFQYYEKEERGRGNFPDRFSARQFPNYSSELNVNALLLGDSALYLCASSLITYEQYFGPGTRLTVT.

This clone was observed a single time. The V call is TRBV6-2 or TRBV6-3, the J call TRBJ2-2, with D perhaps TRBD1 (6 bases). Germline V gene lookup returns CDR1 MNHEY and CDR2 SVGEGT. V dropped 6 bases and J dropped 2 bases, with 13 bases sitting between them. The CDR3 extends over 15 amino acids. In DNA, the CDR3 is TGTGCCAGCAGCCCGGGACAAAGAAACACCGGGGAGCTGTTTTTT. It translates to CASSPGQRNTGELFF.

V and J are TRBV9 and TRBJ2-2; D is perhaps TRBD1 (5 bases). The CDR3 totals 12 residues. The germline V gene has CDR1 SGDLS and CDR2 YYNGEE. The V and J ends lost 3 bases and 6 bases respectively, with 6 bases between them. The CDR3 region is CASSDRSGELFF. DNA of the CDR3: TGTGCCAGCAGCGACAGGTCCGGGGAGCTGTTTTTT.

The rearrangement links TRBV3-1 (or the pseudogene TRBV3-2) to TRBJ2-7; TRBD2 aligns across 13 bases. Germline CDR1 reads LGHDT; CDR2 reads YNNKEL (reference sequence). The length of the CDR3 is 16 residues. V was clipped by 4 bases and J by 7 bases; unmatched bases: 10. In DNA, the CDR3 is TGTGCCAGCAGCCCCACCTTGACTAGCGGGGGGAGGGAGCAGTACTTC. Encoded protein: CASSPTLTSGGREQYF.

The chain couples TRBV15 to TRBJ1-2, with TRBD1 as a possible D gene (5 bases). The CDR3 has 15 residues. V was clipped by 1 base and J by 6 bases, with 15 bases between them. Germline V gene data show CDR1 as LNHNV and CDR2 as YYDKDF (reference sequence). The CDR3 DNA sequence: TGTGCCACCAGCAGAGGTCCCGACAGCAGGAATGGCTACACCTTC. Translating gives CATSRGPDSRNGYTF.